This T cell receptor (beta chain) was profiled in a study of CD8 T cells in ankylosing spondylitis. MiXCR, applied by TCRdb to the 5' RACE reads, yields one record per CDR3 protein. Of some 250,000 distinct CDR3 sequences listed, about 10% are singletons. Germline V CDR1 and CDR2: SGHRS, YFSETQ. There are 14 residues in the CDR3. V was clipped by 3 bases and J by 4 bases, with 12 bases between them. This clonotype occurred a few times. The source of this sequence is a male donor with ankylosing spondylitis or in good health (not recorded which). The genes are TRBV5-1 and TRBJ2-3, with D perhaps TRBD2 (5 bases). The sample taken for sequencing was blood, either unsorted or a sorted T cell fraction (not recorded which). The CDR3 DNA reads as TGCGCCAGCAGCTCCGCACTAGAAGCAGATACGCAGTATTTT. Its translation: CASSSALEADTQYF. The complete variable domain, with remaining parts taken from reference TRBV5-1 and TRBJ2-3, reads KAGVTQTPRYLIKTRGQQVTLSCSPISGHRSVSWYQQTPGQGLQFLFEYFSETQRNKGNFPGRFSGRQFSNSRSEMNVSTLELGDSALYLCASSSALEADTQYFGPGTRLTVL.